These T cell receptor beta chains were read from a single sample in a study of blood T cells in healthy people across ages. TCRdb reprocessed the 5' RACE reads via MiXCR and lists one record per CDR3 protein. The sample contains under 2,000,000 distinct CDR3 sequences, approximately 50% of which appear only once. What was sequenced was blood. The source is a woman in her 40s in good health. CDR3s leave out the opening cysteine and the closing phenylalanine or tryptophan. Each record gives: clone size, V gene, J gene, CDR3 protein. Rows give clone size only sometimes, using once, few, many, or a class for an expanded clone.

clone_size: few; v_call: TRBV20-1; j_call: TRBJ2-7; cdr3_aa: SARSNRAGSYEQY
clone_size: few; v_call: TRBV10-3; j_call: TRBJ2-1; cdr3_aa: AISERSNEQF
clone_size: few; v_call: TRBV13; j_call: TRBJ2-2; cdr3_aa: ASSLEGNTGELF
clone_size: once; v_call: TRBV7-8; j_call: TRBJ2-6; cdr3_aa: SSSLVPLGPISGANVLT
clone_size: -; v_call: TRBV10-3; j_call: TRBJ2-4; cdr3_aa: AISESGQGNIQY
clone_size: once; v_call: TRBV5-1; j_call: TRBJ2-1; cdr3_aa: ASSLDLQLSYNEQF
clone_size: -; v_call: TRBV20-1; j_call: TRBJ1-2; cdr3_aa: SASVPKGPNYGYT
clone_size: -; v_call: TRBV24-1; j_call: TRBJ2-3; cdr3_aa: ATSDPAGMDTQY
clone_size: few; v_call: TRBV20-1; j_call: TRBJ1-2; cdr3_aa: SARTGLLANYGYT
clone_size: few; v_call: TRBV25-1; j_call: TRBJ1-2; cdr3_aa: ASSEFVGPNYGYT
clone_size: once; v_call: TRBV28; j_call: TRBJ1-2; cdr3_aa: ACEGGHYGYT
clone_size: few; v_call: TRBV11-2; j_call: -; cdr3_aa: ASSHEGLETQY
clone_size: -; v_call: TRBV9; j_call: TRBJ1-5; cdr3_aa: ASSVGPEQPQH
clone_size: -; v_call: TRBV20-1; j_call: -; cdr3_aa: SIISRDRDDEQY
clone_size: -; v_call: TRBV29-1; j_call: TRBJ2-1; cdr3_aa: SGRAGTGSNEQF
clone_size: once; v_call: TRBV5-1; j_call: TRBJ2-1; cdr3_aa: ASEGPPLYNEQF
clone_size: -; v_call: TRBV6-6; j_call: TRBJ1-1; cdr3_aa: ASSAPGQGFTEAF
clone_size: -; v_call: TRBV20-1; j_call: TRBJ1-5; cdr3_aa: SASNFQNQPQH
clone_size: -; v_call: TRBV11-2; j_call: TRBJ1-2; cdr3_aa: ASSSPGQGLSHGYT
clone_size: -; v_call: TRBV4-2; j_call: TRBJ2-7; cdr3_aa: ASSQDLSGGASGFSYEQY
clone_size: -; v_call: TRBV2; j_call: TRBJ2-3; cdr3_aa: ATPGQGSGDTQY
clone_size: -; v_call: TRBV4-3; j_call: TRBJ2-1; cdr3_aa: ASSQGDVKGNEQF
clone_size: -; v_call: TRBV19; j_call: TRBJ2-1; cdr3_aa: ASSKYEAEQF
clone_size: -; v_call: TRBV27; j_call: TRBJ2-7; cdr3_aa: ASSSTSGGYYEQY
clone_size: -; v_call: TRBV28; j_call: TRBJ1-1; cdr3_aa: ASRPRGQGAHTEAF
clone_size: once; v_call: TRBV28; j_call: TRBJ1-6; cdr3_aa: ASSSEQTRGSPLH
clone_size: -; v_call: TRBV11-2; j_call: TRBJ2-3; cdr3_aa: ASGPIRQGPTDTQY
clone_size: -; v_call: TRBV12-3/TRBV12-4; j_call: TRBJ2-1; cdr3_aa: ASSFAPPEQF
clone_size: -; v_call: TRBV28; j_call: TRBJ1-2; cdr3_aa: ASSSPQQGALGYT
clone_size: -; v_call: TRBV28; j_call: TRBJ2-1; cdr3_aa: ASSLPKGGYNEQF
clone_size: -; v_call: TRBV6-2/TRBV6-3; j_call: TRBJ2-1; cdr3_aa: ASILSGSTYNEQF
clone_size: many; v_call: TRBV4-2; j_call: TRBJ2-7; cdr3_aa: ASSQDEGQQGYEQY
clone_size: few; v_call: TRBV28; j_call: TRBJ2-3; cdr3_aa: ASSVQGVGTDTQY
clone_size: -; v_call: TRBV12-3/TRBV12-4; j_call: TRBJ2-1; cdr3_aa: ASSKTGTEQF